This passage covers 19 T cell receptor beta chains from one sample sequenced in a study of T cells in Graves' hyperthyroidism and ophthalmopathy. Template material for amplifying TCR beta CDR3 regions consisted of RNA transcripts. The TCR CDR3 first-round RT-PCR relied on the HTBI primer set. TCRdb reanalysed the multiplex PCR reads using MiXCR and keeps one entry per CDR3 protein. The table records approximately 430,000 distinct CDR3 sequences, roughly 14% of them present only once. Source material: blood. All receptors come from a woman younger than 35 with Graves' hyperthyroidism.

This clonotype has ten or more counts. The rearrangement joins TRBV20-1 to TRBJ1-4; weak D call: TRBD1 (6 bases). This CDR3 region has 12 residues. Germline V gives CDR1 DFQATT, CDR2 SNEGSKA (reference sequence). V was shortened by 7 bases and J by 3 bases, with 9 bases between the two germline ends. In DNA form, the CDR3 reads TGCAGTGTCGGGACACCTAATGAAAAACTGTTTTTT. Residues: CSVGTPNEKLFF.

This clonotype was found many times. The V gene is TRBV3-1, the J gene TRBJ1-4; D not resolved. From germline, CDR1 is LGHDT and CDR2 YNNKEL (reference sequence). V was cut by 0 bases and J by 7 bases, with 15 bases left in between. The CDR3 runs 16 residues. This chain's CDR3 is CASSQENGILGEKLFF. The CDR3 region has the DNA TGTGCCAGCAGCCAAGAGAATGGGATCCTTGGTGAAAAACTGTTTTTT.

This clonotype was seen ten or more times. The rearrangement joins TRBV5-1 to TRBJ2-1; the D is unclear. The CDR3 sequence is 16 residues long. CDR1 and CDR2 from the germline V gene are SGHRS and YFSETQ. V gave up 0 bases and J gave up 3 bases, with 13 bases separating them. The CDR3 loop is CASSLAKGERYNEQFF. The CDR3 DNA reads TGCGCCAGCAGCTTGGCCAAGGGTGAGCGCTACAATGAGCAGTTCTTC.

This clonotype appeared many times. The chain carries TRBV30 and TRBJ2-7; D may be TRBD1 (5 bases). Per germline, CDR1 GTSNPN and CDR2 SVGIG (reference sequence). CDR3 length: 12 residues. The V end was cut by 0 bases, the J end by 5 bases, with 8 bases between. CDR3 sequence reads: CAWSVAGNEQYF. The DNA of the CDR3 is TGTGCCTGGAGTGTAGCAGGGAACGAGCAGTACTTC.

This clonotype was recorded a few times. The V call is TRBV10-3, the J call TRBJ2-3; D is undetermined. CDR1 and CDR2 (germline): ENHRY, SYGVKD. The V end was cut by 2 bases, the J end by 2 bases, with 8 bases between. CDR3 length: 14 residues. The CDR3 here is CAISERIPTDTQYF. The CDR3 DNA sequence: TGTGCCATCAGTGAGCGTATTCCCACAGATACGCAGTATTTT.

This clonotype was picked up many times. The J gene is TRBJ1-6, the V gene TRBV6-1; D is undetermined. Trimming left V 6 bases short and J 2 bases short, with 8 bases between. Per the germline V gene, CDR1 is MNHNS and CDR2 is SASEGT. The CDR3 contains 14 residues. The DNA for the CDR3 is TGTGCCAGCAGCTCGATACCCTATAATTCACCCCTCCACTTT. This sequence encodes CASSSIPYNSPLHF.

To note about this clonotype: This may be a read error: a much more frequent sequence differs by one nucleotide. The conserved final phenylalanine or tryptophan is absent from the CDR3, which likely points to a read error. The chain has TRBV5-1 and TRBJ2-7; 11 nucleotides agree with TRBD1. CDR1 is SGHRS, CDR2 YFSETQ, per germline. The CDR3 totals 15 residues. Trimming took 0 bases from V and 4 from J; bases not matched to a gene: 3. CDR3 nucleotides: TGCGCCAGCAGCTTGGTTGGGACAGGGGGGTACGAGCAGTACTCC. Its translation is CASSLVGTGGYEQYS.

V and J are TRBV6-1 and TRBJ2-2, with 11 bases identical to TRBD1. Germline lookup yields CDR1 MNHNS and CDR2 SASEGT. The junction had 6 bases not matched to a gene; V was cut back by 7 bases and J by 8 bases. CDR3 length equals 14 residues. In DNA form, the CDR3 reads TGTGCCAGCAATCCGGGACAGGGGGTGGGGGAGCTGTTTTTT. This encodes CASNPGQGVGELFF.

This clonotype was observed at least ten times. The J gene is TRBJ2-7, the V gene TRBV5-1, with D possibly being TRBD1 (5 bases). V lost 8 bases to trimming and J lost 3 bases, with 12 bases between them. The germline V gene has CDR1 SGHRS and CDR2 YFSETQ. This CDR3 spans 12 amino acids. CDR3: CASRAGLYEQYF. CDR3 bases: TGCGCCAGTCGAGCAGGGCTCTACGAGCAGTACTTC.

As for this clonotype: A much larger clone lies one base from this, so it may be a read error. Here the CDR3 reads CASRYNNQPQHF. CDR3 DNA sequence: TGTGCCAGCAGATATAACAATCAGCCCCAGCATTTT. V gene TRBV12-3 or TRBV12-4 combines with J gene TRBJ1-5; no reliable D call. CDR3 length: 12 residues. The V and J ends lost 6 bases and 3 bases respectively, with 6 bases between them.

This clonotype showed up many times. V and J are TRBV6-2 or TRBV6-3 and TRBJ1-6; the D is unclear. The CDR3 runs 14 residues. The ends were cut back, 4 bases at V and 13 bases at J, with 17 bases in the middle. Germline lookup yields CDR1 MNHEY and CDR2 SVGEGT. Here the CDR3 reads CASSWLGSADPLHF. CDR3 DNA sequence: TGTGCCAGCAGTTGGTTGGGGTCCGCCGATCCCCTCCACTTT.

This chain uses TRBV3-1 with TRBJ2-3; 7 nucleotides match TRBD2. CDR3 length: 15 residues. With 5 bases clipped from V and 1 base from J, the junction kept 6 bases outside the gene matches. Germline CDR1 and CDR2: LGHDT and YNNKEL (reference sequence). The CDR3 loop is CASSSQREGTDTQYF. As DNA, the CDR3 is TGTGCCAGCAGCTCCCAGCGGGAAGGCACAGATACGCAGTATTTT.

The V call is TRBV20-1, the J call TRBJ2-7; 8 positions agree with TRBD1. The germline gives CDR1 DFQATT, CDR2 SNEGSKA (reference sequence). Unmatched junction bases numbered 6, after V lost 0 bases and J lost 5 bases. The CDR3 runs to 14 residues. CDR3 nucleotide sequence: TGCAGTGCTAGAGATGTCAGGGGGCTCGACGAGCAGTACTTC. This gives the protein CSARDVRGLDEQYF.

In its sample, this clonotype was seen many times. The rearrangement uses TRBV7-2 and TRBJ1-5, with D possibly being TRBD1 (5 bases). This CDR3 is built from 13 residues. The V gene's germline CDR1 is SGHTA and CDR2 FQGNSA. The V end was cut by 5 bases, the J end by 6 bases, with 11 bases between. In DNA form, the CDR3 reads TGTGCCAGCAGCGTGAGGGGAGGTCAGCCCCAGCATTTT. It translates to CASSVRGGQPQHF.

There are a few counts of this clonotype. The V and J genes are TRBV9 and TRBJ1-6; D unresolved. CDR1 is SGDLS, CDR2 YYNGEE, per germline. CDR3 length: 15 amino acids. Trimming shortened V by 0 bases and J by 7 bases, and 11 bases separated the two germline ends. CDR3 protein: CASSVAASFNSPLHF. The CDR3 nucleotides are TGTGCCAGCAGCGTAGCGGCCTCTTTCAATTCACCCCTCCACTTT.

On this clonotype itself: This may stem from a read error, because a much larger clone lies one nucleotide away. This chain links TRBV3-1 with TRBJ1-1; 7 bases are shared with TRBD1. Germline CDR1 LGHDT, CDR2 YNNKEL (reference sequence). The CDR3 has 14 residues. The junction had 2 bases not matched to a gene; V was cut back by 4 bases and J by 0 bases. The CDR3 DNA is TGTGCCAGCAGCCCGGACAGGTTGAACACTGAAGCTTTCTTT. This translates into CASSPDRLNTEAFF.

This clonotype was found many times. The chain links TRBV10-2 to TRBJ2-7; D not resolved. The CDR3 has 14 residues. Germline V gene sequence: CDR1 WSHSY, CDR2 SAAADI. The ends were cut back, 0 bases at V and 3 bases at J, with 9 bases in the middle. In nucleotides, the CDR3 is TGCGCCAGCAGTGAGTCGGGCATAGGCTACGAGCAGTACTTC. Amino acid sequence: CASSESGIGYEQYF.

Concerning this clonotype: At one end, the junction sequence differs from germline, possibly due to a read error. The rearrangement uses TRBV18 and TRBJ1-1; D may be TRBD1 (6 bases). The V gene's germline CDR1 is KGHSH and CDR2 LQKENI. CDR3 length: 13 residues. The CDR3 reads CASSVGQNTEALF. The CDR3 DNA is TGTGCCAGCTCAGTTGGACAGAACACTGAAGCTCTCTTT.

Many counts were recorded for this clonotype. V and J are TRBV12-3 or TRBV12-4 and TRBJ2-7; 8 nucleotides agree with TRBD1. The ends lost 2 bases at V and 0 bases at J; junction bases unmatched: 6. The CDR3 sequence is 16 residues long. The CDR3 sequence: CASSLFQGAYSYEQYF. CDR3 nucleotides: TGTGCCAGCAGTTTATTCCAGGGGGCCTACTCCTACGAGCAGTACTTC.